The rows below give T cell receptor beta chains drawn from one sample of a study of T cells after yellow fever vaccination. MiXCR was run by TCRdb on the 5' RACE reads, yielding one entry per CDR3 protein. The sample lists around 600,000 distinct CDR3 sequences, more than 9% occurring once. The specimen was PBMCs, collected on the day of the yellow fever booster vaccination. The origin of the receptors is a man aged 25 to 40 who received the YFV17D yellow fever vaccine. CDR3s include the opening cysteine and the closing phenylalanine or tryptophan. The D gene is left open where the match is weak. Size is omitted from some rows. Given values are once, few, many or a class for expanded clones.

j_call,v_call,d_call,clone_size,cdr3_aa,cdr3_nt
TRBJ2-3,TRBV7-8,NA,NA,CASSPTAIRTDTQYF,TGTGCCAGCAGCCCTACAGCGATACGCACAGATACGCAGTATTTT
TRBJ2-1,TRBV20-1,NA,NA,CSARVVASNEQFF,TGCAGTGCTAGAGTGGTGGCATCCAATGAGCAGTTCTTC
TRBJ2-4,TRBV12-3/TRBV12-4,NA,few,CASSWGGENIQYF,TGTGCCAGCAGTTGGGGTGGGGAAAACATTCAGTACTTC
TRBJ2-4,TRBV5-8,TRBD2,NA,CASSPGLAGATIYF,TGTGCCAGCAGCCCCGGACTCGCGGGAGCAACTATTTACTTC
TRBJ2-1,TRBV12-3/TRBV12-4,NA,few,CATTIGSVNYNEQFF,TGTGCCACCACAATCGGTAGTGTTAATTACAATGAGCAGTTCTTC
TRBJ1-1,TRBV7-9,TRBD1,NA,CASSLQGAQDTEAFF,TGTGCCAGCAGCTTACAGGGGGCGCAGGACACTGAAGCTTTCTTT
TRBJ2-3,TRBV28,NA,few,CASRNRDTDTQYF,TGTGCCAGCAGGAACAGAGACACAGATACGCAGTATTTT
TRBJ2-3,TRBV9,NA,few,CASSVDGLADFTDTQYF,TGTGCCAGCAGCGTAGATGGACTGGCGGATTTCACAGATACGCAGTATTTT
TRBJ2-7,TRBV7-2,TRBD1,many,CASSKQGVYEQYF,TGTGCCAGCAGCAAACAGGGGGTATACGAGCAGTACTTC
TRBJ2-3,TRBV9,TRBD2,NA,CASSVVGTKVDTQYF,TGTGCCAGCAGCGTAGTGGGGACTAAGGTAGATACGCAGTATTTT
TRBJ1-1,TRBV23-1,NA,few,CASSQSDGDMNTEAFF,TGCGCCAGCAGTCAATCGGATGGGGACATGAACACTGAAGCTTTCTTT
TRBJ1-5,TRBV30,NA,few,CAWSVLVGQPQHF,TGTGCCTGGAGTGTCCTGGTGGGTCAGCCCCAGCATTTT
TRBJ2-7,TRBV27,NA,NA,CASSPDSREQYF,TGTGCCAGCAGTCCGGACAGCCGCGAGCAGTACTTC
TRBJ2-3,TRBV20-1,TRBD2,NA,CSAQRASGRTDTQYF,TGCAGTGCTCAGCGGGCTAGCGGGAGGACAGATACGCAGTATTTT
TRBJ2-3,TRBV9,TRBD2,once,CASSVTSGRGPDTQYF,TGTGCCAGCAGCGTGACTAGCGGGAGGGGGCCCGATACGCAGTATTTT
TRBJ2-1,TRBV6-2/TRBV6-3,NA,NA,CASSYTPSRAPSYNEQFF,TGTGCCAGCAGTTACACACCCTCTCGCGCACCATCGTACAATGAGCAGTTCTTC
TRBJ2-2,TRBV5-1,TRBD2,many,CASSPPGLAGGGTGELFF,TGCGCCAGCAGCCCTCCGGGACTAGCGGGAGGAGGTACCGGGGAGCTGTTTTTT
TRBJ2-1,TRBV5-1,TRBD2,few,CASSSRTSGPYNEQFF,TGCGCCAGCAGCTCCCGGACTAGCGGACCCTACAATGAGCAGTTCTTC
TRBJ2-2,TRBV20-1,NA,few,CSASSNTGELFF,TGCAGTGCTAGTTCCAACACCGGGGAGCTGTTTTTT
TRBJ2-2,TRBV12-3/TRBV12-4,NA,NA,CASALAGPNTGELFF,TGTGCCAGCGCCCTTGCGGGGCCGAACACCGGGGAGCTGTTTTTT
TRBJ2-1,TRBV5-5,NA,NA,CASSLSIGSQGSYNEQFF,TGTGCCAGCAGCTTGTCGATCGGCTCCCAGGGGTCCTACAATGAGCAGTTCTTC
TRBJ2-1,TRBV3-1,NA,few,CASSVLDPGYNEQFF,TGTGCCAGCAGCGTCCTAGATCCGGGCTACAATGAGCAGTTCTTC
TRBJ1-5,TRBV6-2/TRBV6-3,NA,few,CASRDLRNQPQHF,TGTGCCAGCAGAGACTTAAGAAATCAGCCCCAGCATTTT
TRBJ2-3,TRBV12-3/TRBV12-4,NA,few,CASSLIQGSDTQYF,TGTGCCAGCAGTTTAATACAGGGCTCAGATACGCAGTATTTT
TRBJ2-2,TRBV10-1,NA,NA,CASSEKGYTGELFF,TGCGCCAGCAGTGAAAAAGGGTACACCGGGGAGCTGTTTTTT
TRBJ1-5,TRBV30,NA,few,CAWAGTVNQPQHF,TGTGCCTGGGCCGGGACTGTCAATCAGCCCCAGCATTTT
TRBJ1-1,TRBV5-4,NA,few,CASSADRWDTEAFF,TGTGCCAGCAGCGCAGACAGATGGGACACTGAAGCTTTCTTT
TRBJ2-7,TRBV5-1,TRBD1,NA,CASSLERQGGSYEQYF,TGCGCCAGCAGCTTGGAAAGACAGGGGGGCTCCTACGAGCAGTACTTC
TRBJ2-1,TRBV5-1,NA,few,CASSLAQTNEQFF,TGCGCCAGCAGCTTGGCTCAGACCAATGAGCAGTTCTTC
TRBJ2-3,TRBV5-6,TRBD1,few,CASSYDRGDTQYF,TGTGCCAGCAGCTACGACAGGGGCGATACGCAGTATTTT
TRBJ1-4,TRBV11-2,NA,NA,CASSLVQNNEKLFF,TGTGCCAGCAGCTTAGTACAGAATAATGAAAAACTGTTTTTT
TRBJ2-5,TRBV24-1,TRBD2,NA,CATSDPTSGETQYF,TGTGCCACCAGTGACCCGACTAGCGGAGAGACCCAGTACTTC
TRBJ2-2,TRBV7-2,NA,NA,CASSLDGSATGELFF,TGTGCCAGCAGCTTAGACGGGAGCGCAACCGGGGAGCTGTTTTTT